This TCR beta chain stems from a study of blood T cell repertoires in COVID-19. Study at large: Sites across the United States, Italy and Spain contributed samples from acute and convalescent COVID-19. T cells, B-cell-depleted T cells, or PBMCs supplied cDNA or gDNA.

How the authors handled the data: Reference gene primers were amplified, and this amplification served to estimate nucleated cell counts. Clones were sequenced by immunoSEQ multiplex PCR, and TCRdb holds only the in-frame ones, with some missing. V and J calls and clone size come straight from that table; D and trimming were deduced from the DNA. In the table there are about 78,000 clones, approximately 86% of which are singletons. Trimming removed 3 bases from V and 5 bases from J; junction bases left unmatched: 6. The CDR3 covers 15 residues. From germline, CDR1 is SGHRS and CDR2 YFSETQ. Sequenced sample: peripheral blood. The rearrangement joins TRBV5-1 to TRBJ1-1, with 11 bases that match TRBD1. This TCR came from a middle-aged man with active or convalescent COVID-19. The CDR3 loop reads CASSSGTGGGTEAFF. CDR3 nucleotides: TGCGCCAGCAGCTCTGGGACAGGGGGTGGTACTGAAGCTTTCTTT.